These T cell receptor beta chains were read from a single sample in a study of cytomegalovirus exposure and HLA in healthy donors. Assay: immunoSEQ multiplex PCR; the TCRdb copy retains only in-frame clones and omits some. The repertoire includes 150,000 to 200,000 clones, approximately 81% of them detected once, and more than 2% sits in the top ten. The sample consisted of PBMCs. The source is a man aged 18 to 30 in good health and CMV-seropositive. Each CDR3 is given with its conserved first and last residue. The order of the fields is CDR3 protein, CDR3 DNA, V gene, clone size, J gene, D gene. A D gene is named only where the DNA matches it firmly. Size values are once, few and many counts, or a class for expanded clones, and some rows have none.

CASMQGGTEAFF TGTGCCAGTATGCAGGGTGGCACTGAAGCTTTCTTT TRBV19 - TRBJ1-1 -
CASSVGQLSGNTIYF TGTGCCAGCAGCGTCGGACAGCTTTCTGGAAACACCATATATTTT TRBV9 - TRBJ1-3 -
CASSRDRGDYGYTF TGCGCCAGCAGCCGGGACAGGGGGGACTATGGCTACACCTTC TRBV4-3 - TRBJ1-2 TRBD1
CASRSKTGDEGFF TGTGCCAGCAGGTCGAAAACAGGGGACGAGGGTTTCTTT TRBV27 - TRBJ1-1 TRBD1
CASSPPDRGGYTF TGTGCCAGCTCACCACCGGACAGAGGTGGCTACACCTTC TRBV18 - TRBJ1-2 -
CARSLALTGGQAFF TGCGCCAGAAGCTTAGCTCTGACAGGGGGGCAAGCTTTCTTT TRBV5-1 - TRBJ1-1 TRBD1
CASSWGAGGEAFF TGTGCCAGCAGTTGGGGGGCGGGGGGTGAAGCTTTCTTT TRBV6-5 - TRBJ1-1 -
CASTGWNRGTEAFF TGTGCCAGTACCGGATGGAACAGGGGTACTGAAGCTTTCTTT TRBV19 - TRBJ1-1 TRBD1
CASRTGGSTYEQYF TGCGCCAGCAGGACAGGGGGCAGCACCTACGAGCAGTACTTC TRBV5-1 - TRBJ2-7 TRBD1
CASGTGDSYEQYF TGTGCCAGTGGGACAGGGGACTCCTACGAGCAGTACTTC TRBV25-1 - TRBJ2-7 TRBD1
CASSAGQGVRPQYF TGTGCCAGCAGCGCTGGACAGGGGGTTAGGCCCCAGTACTTC TRBV9 - TRBJ2-5 TRBD1
CASKQMGNQPQHF TGTGCCAGCAAACAGATGGGCAATCAGCCCCAGCATTTT TRBV19 - TRBJ1-5 -
CSARGGQGASDTQYF TGCAGCGCCAGGGGGGGACAGGGGGCCTCAGATACGCAGTATTTT TRBV29-1 - TRBJ2-3 TRBD1
CASSLVGGLSYNEQFF TGCGCCAGCAGCTTGGTCGGGGGTCTTTCCTACAATGAGCAGTTCTTC TRBV5-1 - TRBJ2-1 -
CASFRDSGLNYGYTF TGTGCCAGTTTCCGGGACAGTGGCCTTAACTATGGCTACACCTTC TRBV19 - TRBJ1-2 TRBD1
CASSLGSGGFADTQYF TGTGCCAGCAGCTTAGGAAGCGGGGGGTTTGCAGATACGCAGTATTTT TRBV7-9 - TRBJ2-3 TRBD2
CAISVQGINSPLHF TGTGCCATCAGCGTACAGGGGATTAATTCACCCCTCCACTTT TRBV10-3 once TRBJ1-6 TRBD1
CAGSTSPYNSPLHF TGCGCCGGGTCGACTTCCCCCTATAATTCACCCCTCCACTTT TRBV4-1 - TRBJ1-6 -
CASRIRTGGVTGELFF TGTGCCAGCAGGATCCGGACAGGGGGCGTCACCGGGGAGCTGTTTTTT TRBV2 once TRBJ2-2 TRBD1
CASSLTLGRAPENYGYTF TGTGCCAGCAGCTTAACCCTCGGGCGGGCTCCAGAGAACTATGGCTACACCTTC TRBV13 few TRBJ1-2 -
CASSPQQDYNSPLHF TGTGCCAGCAGCCCCCAACAGGACTATAATTCACCCCTCCACTTT TRBV7-9 few TRBJ1-6 -
CASSYGTGDNQPQHF TGTGCCAGCAGTTACGGGACAGGGGATAATCAGCCCCAGCATTTT TRBV6-6 - TRBJ1-5 TRBD1
CASSTKTGTPFF TGTGCCAGTAGTACAAAGACAGGAACCCCCTTTTTT TRBV19 - TRBJ1-6 -
CASSFRWQETQYF TGTGCCAGCAGCTTTCGGTGGCAAGAGACCCAGTACTTC TRBV7-2 once TRBJ2-5 -
CASSLSPGSSYEQYF TGTGCCAGCTCCCTGAGTCCGGGGAGCTCCTACGAGCAGTACTTC TRBV7-2 - TRBJ2-7 -
CASSQAPYYEQYF TGTGCCAGCAGCCAAGCCCCCTACTACGAGCAGTACTTC TRBV4-2 - TRBJ2-7 -
CASSEGDRGYTEAFF TGTGCCAGCAGTGAAGGGGACAGGGGGTACACTGAAGCTTTCTTT TRBV6-1 - TRBJ1-1 TRBD1
CAWSGQGTQPQHF TGTGCCTGGAGTGGACAGGGAACTCAGCCCCAGCATTTT TRBV30 - TRBJ1-5 TRBD1
CASNVRDLNTQYF TGTGCCAGCAACGTCAGGGACTTGAATACGCAGTATTTT TRBV5-4 - TRBJ2-3 -
CASSSDRPKNIQYF TGTGCCAGCAGTTCGGACAGGCCCAAAAACATTCAGTACTTC TRBV6-6 few TRBJ2-4 TRBD1
CASSQLVEQYF TGTGCCAGCAGCCAACTTGTCGAGCAGTACTTC TRBV11-2 - TRBJ2-7 -
CASSSGTGGDRETQYF TGTGCCAGCAGCTCGGGGACAGGGGGAGACAGGGAGACCCAGTACTTC TRBV5-4 - TRBJ2-5 TRBD1
CASSGTSGGGTQYF TGTGCCAGCAGCGGGACTAGCGGAGGGGGGACCCAGTACTTC TRBV2 - TRBJ2-5 TRBD2
CASITGAGTEAFF TGTGCCAGCATTACAGGGGCGGGCACTGAAGCTTTCTTT TRBV6-1 - TRBJ1-1 TRBD1
CASSLHYGGGDTQYF TGTGCCAGCAGCCTTCACTACGGGGGGGGAGATACGCAGTATTTT TRBV7-9 - TRBJ2-3 TRBD2
CASSPSPIAVQETQYF TGTGCCAGCAGCCCCTCTCCGATAGCGGTTCAAGAGACCCAGTACTTC TRBV5-6 - TRBJ2-5 -
CASSPSPHNEQFF TGTGCCAGCAGCCCTTCTCCCCACAATGAGCAGTTCTTC TRBV9 - TRBJ2-1 -
CASSQDGAATNEKLFF TGCGCCAGCAGCCAAGACGGAGCGGCAACTAATGAAAAACTGTTTTTT TRBV4-1 - TRBJ1-4 -
CASSEAAGYEQETQYF TGTGCCAGCAGTGAAGCGGCAGGGTATGAGCAAGAGACCCAGTACTTC TRBV6-1 once TRBJ2-5 -
CASSEDPRGGEKLFF TGTGCCAGCAGTGAAGACCCCCGAGGAGGAGAAAAACTGTTTTTT TRBV2 - TRBJ1-4 -
CASSYGTSGGQETQYF TGCGCCAGCAGCTACGGGACTAGCGGGGGGCAAGAGACCCAGTACTTC TRBV5-1 - TRBJ2-5 TRBD2
CASSASVADTQYF TGTGCCAGCAGCGCGTCAGTGGCAGATACGCAGTATTTT TRBV9 - TRBJ2-3 -
CASSYTVSTGELFF TGTGCCAGCAGTTACACGGTATCCACCGGGGAGCTGTTTTTT TRBV6-5 - TRBJ2-2 -
CASSLEAGGKDSPLHF TGTGCCAGCAGCTTAGAAGCGGGGGGCAAGGATTCACCCCTCCACTTT TRBV7-9 - TRBJ1-6 -
CASSIETGSSYEQYF TGTGCCAGTAGTATAGAAACAGGGAGCTCCTACGAGCAGTACTTC TRBV19 - TRBJ2-7 -
CASRIAGGGGETQYF TGTGCCAGCAGGATAGCGGGGGGCGGGGGGGAGACCCAGTACTTC TRBV6-6 - TRBJ2-5 TRBD2
CASSAAGGVEQYF TGTGCCAGCTCCGCGGCGGGCGGGGTCGAGCAGTACTTC TRBV19 - TRBJ2-7 -
CAITETGYEQYF TGTGCCATCACCGAGACAGGCTACGAGCAGTACTTC TRBV10-3 - TRBJ2-7 -
CSVGRLAGGLRTDTQYF TGCAGCGTTGGAAGGCTAGCGGGGGGCCTGCGCACAGATACGCAGTATTTT TRBV29-1 - TRBJ2-3 TRBD2
CASSLVASGGIIRNEQFF TGTGCCAGCAGCTTAGTTGCTAGCGGGGGGATTATCCGCAATGAGCAGTTCTTC TRBV7-8 - TRBJ2-1 TRBD2